This T cell receptor (beta chain) was obtained from a study of T cells after posttransplantation cyclophosphamide. The study's findings and limits: Recipient CMV seropositivity and CMV reactivation strongly tracked TRB clonality.

This CDR3 contains 16 residues. Germline trimming cut 2 bases from V and 3 bases from J; bases unmatched to any gene: 9. Germline V CDR1 and CDR2: SGHNT, YENEEA. Treatment was busulfan-fludarabine conditioning, a marrow graft, and cyclophosphamide on days +3 and +4. Comments on this clone: Its cognate antigen is unknown.

Generated by immunoSEQ multiplex PCR, the TCRdb table keeps only in-frame clones and is missing some. Of 15,000 to 20,000 clones listed, 77% are singletons. This specimen was CD8+ T cells sorted from PBMCs, taken approximately 2,000 days after a stem cell transplant with posttransplant cyclophosphamide. The V gene is TRBV11-3, the J gene TRBJ1-2; TRBD1 matches at 7 bases. The receptor was derived from a female patient aged 40 to 55 who received an allogeneic stem cell transplant from a related donor, was CMV-positive, and had no GVHD. These T cells may partly come from the graft donor. In DNA, the CDR3 is TGTGCCAGCAGCTTACGCGTAGGGGGCGCGGACTATGGCTACACCTTC. Protein product: CASSLRVGGADYGYTF.